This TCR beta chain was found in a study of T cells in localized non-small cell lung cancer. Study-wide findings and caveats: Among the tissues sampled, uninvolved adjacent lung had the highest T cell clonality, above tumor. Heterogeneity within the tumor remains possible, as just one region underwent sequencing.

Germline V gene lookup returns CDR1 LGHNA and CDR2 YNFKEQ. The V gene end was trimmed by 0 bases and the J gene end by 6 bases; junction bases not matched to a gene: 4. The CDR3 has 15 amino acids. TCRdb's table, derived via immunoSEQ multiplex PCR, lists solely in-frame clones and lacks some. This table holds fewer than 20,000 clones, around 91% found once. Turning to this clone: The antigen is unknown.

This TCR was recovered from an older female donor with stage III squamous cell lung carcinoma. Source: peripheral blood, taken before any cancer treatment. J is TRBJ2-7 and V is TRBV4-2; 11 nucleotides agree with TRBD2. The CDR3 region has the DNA TGTGCCAGCAGCCAAGAACTAGCGGGAGTACTCGAGCAGTACTTC. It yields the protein CASSQELAGVLEQYF.